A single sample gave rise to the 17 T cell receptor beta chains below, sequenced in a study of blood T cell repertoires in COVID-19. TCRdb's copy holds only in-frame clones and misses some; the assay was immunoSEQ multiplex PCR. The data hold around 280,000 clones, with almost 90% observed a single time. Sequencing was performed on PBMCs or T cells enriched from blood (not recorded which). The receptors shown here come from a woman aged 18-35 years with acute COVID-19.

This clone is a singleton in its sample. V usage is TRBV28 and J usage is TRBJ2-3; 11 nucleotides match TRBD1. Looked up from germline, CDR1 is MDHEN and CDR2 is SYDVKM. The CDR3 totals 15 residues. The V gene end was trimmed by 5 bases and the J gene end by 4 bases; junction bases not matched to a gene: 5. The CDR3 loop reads CASSRAGQGADTQYF. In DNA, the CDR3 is TGTGCCAGCAGTCGGGCGGGACAGGGGGCAGATACGCAGTATTTT.

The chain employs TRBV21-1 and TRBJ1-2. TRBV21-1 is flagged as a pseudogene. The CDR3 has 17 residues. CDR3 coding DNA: TGTGCCAGCAGCAAAGCAGGAGGAGGGGAGGGTAACTATGGCTACACCTTC. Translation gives CASSKAGGGEGNYGYTF.

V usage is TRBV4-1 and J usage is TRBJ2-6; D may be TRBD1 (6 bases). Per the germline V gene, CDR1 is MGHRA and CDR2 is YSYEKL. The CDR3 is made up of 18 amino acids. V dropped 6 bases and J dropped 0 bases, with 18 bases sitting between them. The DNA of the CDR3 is TGCGCCAGCAGAGCGGCCGGGACACAGAACTCTGGGGCCAACGTCCTGACTTTC. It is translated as CASRAAGTQNSGANVLTF.

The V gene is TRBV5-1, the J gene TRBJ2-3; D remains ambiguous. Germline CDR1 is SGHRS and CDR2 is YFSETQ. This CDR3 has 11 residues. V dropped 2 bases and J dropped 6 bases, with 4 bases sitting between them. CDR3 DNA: TGCGCCAGCAGCTTCTATGATACGCAGTATTTT. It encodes CASSFYDTQYF.

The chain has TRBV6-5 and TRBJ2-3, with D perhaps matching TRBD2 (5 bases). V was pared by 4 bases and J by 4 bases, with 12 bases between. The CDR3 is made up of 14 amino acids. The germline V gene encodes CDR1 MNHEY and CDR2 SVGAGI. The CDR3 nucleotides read TGTGCCAGCAGTTCTTTCGACGGGGCAGATACGCAGTATTTT. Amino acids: CASSSFDGADTQYF.

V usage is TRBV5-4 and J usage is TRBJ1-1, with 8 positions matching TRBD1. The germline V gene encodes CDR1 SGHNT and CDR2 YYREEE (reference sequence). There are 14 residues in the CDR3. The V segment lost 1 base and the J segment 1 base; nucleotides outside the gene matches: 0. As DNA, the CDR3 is TGTGCCAGCAGCTTGCAGGGGGCGAACACTGAAGCTTTCTTT. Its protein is CASSLQGANTEAFF. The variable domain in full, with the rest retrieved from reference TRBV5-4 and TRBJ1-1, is ETGVTQSPTHLIKTRGQQVTLRCSSQSGHNTVSWYQQALGQGPQFIFQYYREEENGRGNFPPRFSGLQFPNYSSELNVNALELDDSALYLCASSLQGANTEAFFGQGTRLTVV.

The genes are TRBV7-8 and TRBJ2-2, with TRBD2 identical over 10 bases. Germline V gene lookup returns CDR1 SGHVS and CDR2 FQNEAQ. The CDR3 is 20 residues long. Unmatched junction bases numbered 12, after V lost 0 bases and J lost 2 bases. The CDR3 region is CASSLAVTSGPHPNTGELFF. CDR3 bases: TGTGCCAGCAGCTTAGCGGTGACTAGCGGGCCCCATCCAAACACCGGGGAGCTGTTTTTT.

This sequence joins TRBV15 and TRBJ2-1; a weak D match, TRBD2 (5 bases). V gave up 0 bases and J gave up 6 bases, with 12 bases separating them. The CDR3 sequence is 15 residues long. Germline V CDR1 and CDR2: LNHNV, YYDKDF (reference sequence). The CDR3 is CATSRDVGAPNEQFF. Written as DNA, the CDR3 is TGTGCCACCAGCAGAGATGTGGGAGCCCCCAATGAGCAGTTCTTC.

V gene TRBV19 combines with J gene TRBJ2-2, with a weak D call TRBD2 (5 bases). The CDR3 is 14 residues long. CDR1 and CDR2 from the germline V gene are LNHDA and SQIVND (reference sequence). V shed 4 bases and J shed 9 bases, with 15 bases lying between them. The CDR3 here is CASSNREFNRELFF. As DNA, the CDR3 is TGTGCCAGTAGTAATCGGGAATTCAATCGGGAGCTGTTTTTT.

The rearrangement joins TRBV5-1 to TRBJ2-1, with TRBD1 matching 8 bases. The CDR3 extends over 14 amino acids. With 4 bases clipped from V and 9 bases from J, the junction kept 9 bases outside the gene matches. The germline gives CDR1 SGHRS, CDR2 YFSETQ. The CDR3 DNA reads TGCGCCAGCAGCACCTGGACAGGGCTCATTGAGCAGTTCTTC. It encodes CASSTWTGLIEQFF.

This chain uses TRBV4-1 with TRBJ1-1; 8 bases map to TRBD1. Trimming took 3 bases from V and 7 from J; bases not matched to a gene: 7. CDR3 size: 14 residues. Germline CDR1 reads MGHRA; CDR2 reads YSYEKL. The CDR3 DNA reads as TGCGCCAGCAGCCAGCCAGGACAGGGTTTTGAAGCTTTCTTT. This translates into CASSQPGQGFEAFF.

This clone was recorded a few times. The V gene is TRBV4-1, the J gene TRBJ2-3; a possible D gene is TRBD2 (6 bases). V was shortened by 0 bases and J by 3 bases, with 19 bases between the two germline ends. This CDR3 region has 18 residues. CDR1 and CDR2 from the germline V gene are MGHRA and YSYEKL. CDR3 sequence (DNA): TGCGCCAGCAGCCAAGATCCCCCTAGCGAATTTTTTACAGATACGCAGTATTTT. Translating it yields CASSQDPPSEFFTDTQYF.

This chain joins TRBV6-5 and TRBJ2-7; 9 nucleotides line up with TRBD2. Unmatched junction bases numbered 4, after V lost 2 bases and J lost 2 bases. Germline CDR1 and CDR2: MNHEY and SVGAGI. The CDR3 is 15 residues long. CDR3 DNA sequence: TGTGCCAGCAGTTACAGGGCTAGCGGGACCTACGAGCAGTACTTC. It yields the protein CASSYRASGTYEQYF.

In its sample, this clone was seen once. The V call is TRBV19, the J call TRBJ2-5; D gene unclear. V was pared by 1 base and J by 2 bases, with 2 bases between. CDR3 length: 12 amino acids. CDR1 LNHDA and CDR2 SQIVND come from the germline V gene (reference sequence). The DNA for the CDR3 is TGTGCCAGTAGTATAGCTCAAGAGACCCAGTACTTC. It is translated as CASSIAQETQYF.

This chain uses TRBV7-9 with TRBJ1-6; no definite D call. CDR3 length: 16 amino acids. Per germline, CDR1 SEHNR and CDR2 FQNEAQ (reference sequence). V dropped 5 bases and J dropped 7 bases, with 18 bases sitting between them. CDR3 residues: CASSNERTSPNSPLHF. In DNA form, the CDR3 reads TGTGCCAGCAGCAACGAAAGGACTTCTCCGAATTCACCCCTCCACTTT.

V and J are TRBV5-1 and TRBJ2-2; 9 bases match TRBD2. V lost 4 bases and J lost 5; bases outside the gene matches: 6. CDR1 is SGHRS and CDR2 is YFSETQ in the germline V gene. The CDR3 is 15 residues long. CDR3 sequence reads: CASSQTSGKTGELFF. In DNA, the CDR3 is TGCGCCAGCAGCCAGACTAGCGGTAAAACCGGGGAGCTGTTTTTT. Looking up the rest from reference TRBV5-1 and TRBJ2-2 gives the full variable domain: KAGVTQTPRYLIKTRGQQVTLSCSPISGHRSVSWYQQTPGQGLQFLFEYFSETQRNKGNFPGRFSGRQFSNSRSEMNVSTLELGDSALYLCASSQTSGKTGELFFGEGSRLTVL.

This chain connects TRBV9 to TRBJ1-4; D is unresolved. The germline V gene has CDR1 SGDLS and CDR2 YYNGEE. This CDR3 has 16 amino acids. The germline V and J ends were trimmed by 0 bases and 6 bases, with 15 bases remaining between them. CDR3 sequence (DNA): TGTGCCAGCAGCGTAGGTCAGGTGTTAGGATATGAAAAACTGTTTTTT. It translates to CASSVGQVLGYEKLFF.